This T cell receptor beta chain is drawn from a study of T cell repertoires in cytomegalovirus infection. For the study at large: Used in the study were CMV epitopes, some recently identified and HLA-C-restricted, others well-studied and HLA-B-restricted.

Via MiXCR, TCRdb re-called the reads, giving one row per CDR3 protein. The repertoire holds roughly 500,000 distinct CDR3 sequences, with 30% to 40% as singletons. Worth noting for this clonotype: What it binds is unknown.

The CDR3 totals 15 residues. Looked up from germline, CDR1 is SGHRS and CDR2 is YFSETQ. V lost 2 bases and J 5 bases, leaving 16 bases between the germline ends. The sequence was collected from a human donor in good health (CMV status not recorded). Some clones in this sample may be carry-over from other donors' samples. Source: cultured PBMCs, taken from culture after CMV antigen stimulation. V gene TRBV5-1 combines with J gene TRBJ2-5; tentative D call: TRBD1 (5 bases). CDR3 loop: CASSFTGTLGETQYF. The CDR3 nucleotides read TGCGCCAGCAGCTTTACAGGAACTCTGGGGGAGACCCAGTACTTC.